What follows describes a single T cell receptor beta chain. How the authors handled the data: Amplified reference gene primers provided the basis for estimating nucleated cell counts. Only in-frame clones appear in the TCRdb table, and some are missing; sequencing was by immunoSEQ multiplex PCR. D and trimming were read from the DNA, whereas the V and J calls and clone size are those reported in that table. Among a few hundred thousand clones listed, about 91% were seen once. The sample is drawn from a study of blood T cell repertoires in COVID-19. Whole-study context: Acute-phase and convalescent COVID-19 samples originated in the United States, Italy and Spain. Sources were T cells, B-cell-depleted T cells, or PBMCs; the material itself was cDNA or gDNA.

V was pared by 6 bases and J by 5 bases, with 10 bases between. The CDR3 consists of 13 residues. Germline CDR1 reads MNHEY; CDR2 reads SVGEGT. V is TRBV6-2 or TRBV6-3 and J is TRBJ2-2; possible D gene TRBD2, 5 bases. Source material: peripheral blood. The sequence was collected from a woman aged 30 to 39 who had recovered from COVID-19. CDR3 DNA sequence: TGTGCCAGCAGCCCCCGGGAAACCGGGGAGCTGTTTTTT. Encoded protein: CASSPRETGELFF.